These T cell receptor beta chains were read from a single sample in a study of brain T cells in children with intractable seizures. The protocol was immunoSEQ multiplex PCR, while the TCRdb copy is restricted to in-frame clones and leaves out a portion. Of 110,000 or so clones in the sample, around 94% were seen once. The material was peripheral blood, obtained at surgery. The receptors here all came from a boy under three years old with hemimegalencephaly and intractable seizures. Each CDR3 is given with its conserved first and last residue. A D gene is named only where the DNA matches it firmly. A clone size is listed for some rows: how often the clone was seen (once, few, many), or a class if it is expanded.

>TRBJ2-2|TRBD2|once|TRBV5-4
CASSGSGLAGGGELFF
TGTGCCAGCAGCGGTTCCGGACTAGCGGGAGGCGGGGAGCTGTTTTTT
>TRBJ2-5|-|-|TRBV12-3/TRBV12-4
CASSRGQETQYF
TGTGCCAGCTCTAGGGGGCAAGAGACCCAGTACTTC
>TRBJ2-5|-|-|TRBV15
CATSVQGTQYF
TGTGCCACCAGCGTACAGGGGACCCAGTACTTC
>TRBJ2-1|TRBD2|-|TRBV10-3
CAISDPRGGYNEQFF
TGTGCCATCAGTGACCCCCGGGGGGGATACAATGAGCAGTTCTTC
>TRBJ2-1|-|-|TRBV29-1
CSVDSYGGAQGYNEQFF
TGCAGCGTTGATAGTTATGGGGGGGCACAAGGGTACAATGAGCAGTTCTTC
>TRBJ1-5|TRBD1|-|TRBV25-1
CASRGQGDNQPQHF
TGTGCCAGCAGGGGGCAGGGGGACAATCAGCCCCAGCATTTT
>TRBJ2-7|TRBD2|once|TRBV3-1/TRBV3-2
CASSQYSGSEQYF
TGTGCCAGCAGCCAATATAGCGGGAGCGAGCAGTACTTC
>TRBJ2-7|TRBD2|once|TRBV7-2
CASSASLAGVREQYF
TGTGCCAGCAGCGCTAGCCTAGCGGGAGTACGCGAGCAGTACTTC
>TRBJ2-7|-|-|TRBV6-5
CASSYSNEQYF
TGTGCCAGCAGTTACTCTAACGAGCAGTACTTC
>TRBJ2-5|TRBD1|-|TRBV24-1
CATSVKWTGAKETQYF
TGTGCCACCAGTGTTAAGTGGACAGGGGCAAAGGAGACCCAGTACTTC
>TRBJ2-1|TRBD1|-|TRBV13
CASSLIGQGAGEQFF
TGTGCCAGCAGCTTAATAGGGCAGGGGGCCGGTGAGCAGTTCTTC
>TRBJ2-7|-|-|TRBV7-9
CASSLVGVRAYEQYF
TGTGCCAGCAGCTTAGTCGGGGTCCGTGCCTACGAGCAGTACTTC
>TRBJ2-1|TRBD2|-|TRBV7-9
CASSSWGLANNEQFF
TGTGCCAGCAGCTCCTGGGGACTAGCGAACAATGAGCAGTTCTTC
>TRBJ2-7|-|-|TRBV4-3
CASSQKPTGPGEQYF
TGCGCCAGCAGCCAGAAACCAACAGGGCCGGGCGAGCAGTACTTC
>TRBJ2-3|TRBD2|-|TRBV6-2/TRBV6-3
CASSYSRGRGTDTQYF
TGTGCCAGCAGTTACTCTCGCGGGAGGGGCACAGATACGCAGTATTTT
>TRBJ2-7|-|-|TRBV7-2
CASSSLYEQYF
TGTGCCAGCAGCTCACTCTACGAGCAGTACTTC
>TRBJ2-7|-|-|TRBV21-1
CASRGTFTYEQYF
TGTGCCAGCAGGGGGACTTTTACCTACGAGCAGTACTTC
>TRBJ2-3|TRBD1|-|TRBV18
CASSPGQGRIDTQYF
TGTGCCAGCTCACCCGGACAGGGTCGGATAGATACGCAGTATTTT
>TRBJ1-5|-|-|TRBV21-1
CASSKALFRPNQPQHF
TGTGCCAGCAGCAAAGCGCTCTTTAGGCCAAATCAGCCCCAGCATTTT
>TRBJ2-3|TRBD2|-|TRBV5-5
CASSSGTSNPDTQYF
TGTGCCAGCAGCTCCGGGACTAGCAATCCAGATACGCAGTATTTT
>TRBJ2-7|TRBD2|-|TRBV10-2
CASRTSGKPYEQYF
TGCGCCAGCAGAACTAGCGGGAAACCCTACGAGCAGTACTTC
>TRBJ2-7|-|-|TRBV19
CASSIKVFGDLAYEQYF
TGTGCCAGTAGTATTAAAGTGTTTGGGGACTTAGCCTACGAGCAGTACTTC
>TRBJ2-1|-|-|TRBV12-5
CASGLSLRNNEQFF
TGTGCTAGTGGTTTGAGCCTAAGGAACAATGAGCAGTTCTTC
>TRBJ2-5|-|-|TRBV6-2/TRBV6-3
CASSRTGRGETQYF
TGTGCCAGCAGTCGTACAGGGCGCGGAGAGACCCAGTACTTC
>TRBJ2-7|TRBD2|-|TRBV29-1
CSVGLADPYEQYF
TGCAGCGTTGGACTAGCGGATCCTTACGAGCAGTACTTC
>TRBJ2-3|-|once|TRBV29-1
CSVESGFTHELTDTQYF
TGCAGCGTTGAGTCCGGATTCACTCACGAACTCACAGATACGCAGTATTTT
>TRBJ2-5|-|-|TRBV3-1/TRBV3-2
CASSQANRVETQYF
TGTGCCAGCAGCCAAGCTAACAGGGTTGAGACCCAGTACTTC
>TRBJ1-5|-|-|TRBV6-7
CASSYRDRGEGSNQPQHF
TGTGCCAGCAGTTACCGGGACCGGGGTGAGGGGAGCAATCAGCCCCAGCATTTT
>TRBJ1-5|-|-|TRBV16
CASSQKKSNQPQHF
TGTGCCAGCAGCCAAAAAAAAAGCAATCAGCCCCAGCATTTT
>TRBJ1-2|-|-|TRBV28
CASSSPGLRGYTF
TGTGCCAGCAGTTCGCCAGGGCTTAGAGGCTACACCTTC
>TRBJ1-2|-|-|TRBV9
CASRRSGGYTF
TGTGCCAGCAGACGAAGTGGGGGCTACACCTTC
>TRBJ2-3|-|-|TRBV2
CASSVGGTSTDTQYF
TGTGCCAGCAGTGTCGGCGGGACTAGCACAGATACGCAGTATTTT
>TRBJ2-1|-|-|TRBV11-3
CASSSGERPEYNEQFF
TGTGCCAGCAGCTCCGGAGAAAGACCTGAATACAATGAGCAGTTCTTC
>TRBJ2-7|TRBD1|-|TRBV29-1
CSVIPLQGDAVYEQYF
TGCAGCGTCATCCCTCTACAGGGGGACGCAGTCTACGAGCAGTACTTC
>TRBJ2-7|TRBD1|-|TRBV11-3
CASSLGDRGYEQYF
TGTGCCAGCAGCTTAGGGGACAGGGGTTACGAGCAGTACTTC
>TRBJ1-6|-|-|TRBV7-2
CASSFLDLALHF
TGTGCCAGCAGCTTCCTAGACTTAGCCCTCCACTTT
>TRBJ2-1|-|-|TRBV2
CASTREKNNEQFF
TGTGCCAGCACCCGGGAGAAAAACAATGAGCAGTTCTTC
>TRBJ1-6|-|-|TRBV5-1
CASSPGTGSSYNSPLHF
TGCGCCAGCAGCCCCGGGACGGGGAGCTCCTATAATTCACCCCTCCACTTT